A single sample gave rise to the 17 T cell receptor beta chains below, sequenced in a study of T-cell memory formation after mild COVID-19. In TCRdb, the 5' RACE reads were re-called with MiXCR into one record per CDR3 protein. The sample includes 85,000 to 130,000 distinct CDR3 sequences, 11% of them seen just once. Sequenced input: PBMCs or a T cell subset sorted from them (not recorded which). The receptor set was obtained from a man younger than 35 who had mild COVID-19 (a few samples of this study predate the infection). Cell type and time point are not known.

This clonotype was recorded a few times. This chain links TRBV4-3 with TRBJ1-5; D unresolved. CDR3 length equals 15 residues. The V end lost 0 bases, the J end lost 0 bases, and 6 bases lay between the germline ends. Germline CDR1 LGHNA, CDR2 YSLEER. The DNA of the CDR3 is TGCGCCAGCAGCCAAGATTGGAGTAGCAATCAGCCCCAGCATTTT. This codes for CASSQDWSSNQPQHF.

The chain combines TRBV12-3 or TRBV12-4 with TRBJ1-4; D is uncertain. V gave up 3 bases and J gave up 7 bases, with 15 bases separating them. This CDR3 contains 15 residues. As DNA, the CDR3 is TGTGCCAGCAGTTTTTCCGGGAAGGATGGTGAAAAACTGTTTTTT. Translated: CASSFSGKDGEKLFF.

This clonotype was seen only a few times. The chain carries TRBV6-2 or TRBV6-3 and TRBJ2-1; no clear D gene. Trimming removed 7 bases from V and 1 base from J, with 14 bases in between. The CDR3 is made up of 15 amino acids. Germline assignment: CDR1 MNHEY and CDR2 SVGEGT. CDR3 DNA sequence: TGTGCCAGCACCCAGACGTTATATTCCTACAATGAGCAGTTCTTC. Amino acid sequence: CASTQTLYSYNEQFF.

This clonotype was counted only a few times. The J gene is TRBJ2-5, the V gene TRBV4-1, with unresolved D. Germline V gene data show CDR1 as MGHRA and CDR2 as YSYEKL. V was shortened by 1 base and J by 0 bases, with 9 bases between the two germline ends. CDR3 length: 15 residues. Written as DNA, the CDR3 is TGCGCCAGCAGCCAAGTCGTGGGAAACCAAGAGACCCAGTACTTC. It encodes CASSQVVGNQETQYF.

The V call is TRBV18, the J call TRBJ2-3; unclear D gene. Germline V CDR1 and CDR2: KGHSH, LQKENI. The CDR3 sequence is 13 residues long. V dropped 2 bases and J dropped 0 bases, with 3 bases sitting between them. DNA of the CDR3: TGTGCCAGCTCACCAAGCAGCACAGATACGCAGTATTTT. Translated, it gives CASSPSSTDTQYF.

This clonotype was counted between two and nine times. The CDR3: CATGTGLNQPQHF. DNA for the CDR3: TGTGCCACCGGGACAGGGCTTAATCAGCCCCAGCATTTT. The chain recombines TRBV28 with TRBJ1-5, with 9 positions matching TRBD1. In germline, CDR1 is MDHEN, CDR2 SYDVKM. The V and J ends lost 10 bases and 4 bases, in that order; junction bases with no gene match: 5. The CDR3 sequence is 13 residues long.

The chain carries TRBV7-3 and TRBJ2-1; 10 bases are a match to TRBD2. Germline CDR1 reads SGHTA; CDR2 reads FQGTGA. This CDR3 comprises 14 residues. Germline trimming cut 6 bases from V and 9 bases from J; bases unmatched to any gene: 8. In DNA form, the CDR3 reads TGTGCCAGCAGGCCCAGCGGGGGGGCCCCTGAGCAGTTCTTC. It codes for CASRPSGGAPEQFF.

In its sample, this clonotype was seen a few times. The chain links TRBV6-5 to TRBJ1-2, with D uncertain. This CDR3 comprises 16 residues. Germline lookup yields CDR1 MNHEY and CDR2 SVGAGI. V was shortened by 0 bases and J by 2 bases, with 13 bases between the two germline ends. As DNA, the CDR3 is TGTGCCAGCAGTTACTCCCTCTGGAGTGGGAACTATGGCTACACCTTC. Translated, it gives CASSYSLWSGNYGYTF.

As DNA, the CDR3 is TGTGCCAGCAGCCAATTGGTAGCGGGGGCCTACGAGCAGTACTTC. This encodes CASSQLVAGAYEQYF. The chain combines TRBV4-2 with TRBJ2-7; 9 nucleotides match TRBD2. This CDR3 spans 15 amino acids. Germline V gene lookup returns CDR1 LGHNA and CDR2 YNFKEQ. J lost 2 bases, V lost 2 bases, and 4 bases had no gene match.

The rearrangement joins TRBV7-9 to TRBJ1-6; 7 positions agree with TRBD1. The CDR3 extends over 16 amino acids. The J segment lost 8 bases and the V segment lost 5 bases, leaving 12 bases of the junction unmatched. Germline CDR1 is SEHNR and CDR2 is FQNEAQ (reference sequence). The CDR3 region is CASSPSQYRGDSPLHF. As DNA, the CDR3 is TGTGCCAGCAGCCCGTCCCAATACAGGGGTGATTCACCCCTCCACTTT.

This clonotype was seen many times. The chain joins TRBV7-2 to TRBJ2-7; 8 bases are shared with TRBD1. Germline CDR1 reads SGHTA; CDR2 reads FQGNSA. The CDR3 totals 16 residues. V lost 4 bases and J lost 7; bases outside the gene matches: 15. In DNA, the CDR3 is TGTGCCAGCAGCTCCGCGGACCGGGACAGGCACGGAGAGCAGTACTTC. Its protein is CASSSADRDRHGEQYF.

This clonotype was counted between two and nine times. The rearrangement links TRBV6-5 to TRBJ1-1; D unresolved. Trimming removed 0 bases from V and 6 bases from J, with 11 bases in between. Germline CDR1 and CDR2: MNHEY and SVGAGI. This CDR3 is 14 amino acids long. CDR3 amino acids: CASSYSNGLSEAFF. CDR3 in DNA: TGTGCCAGCAGTTACTCGAACGGACTGTCTGAAGCTTTCTTT.

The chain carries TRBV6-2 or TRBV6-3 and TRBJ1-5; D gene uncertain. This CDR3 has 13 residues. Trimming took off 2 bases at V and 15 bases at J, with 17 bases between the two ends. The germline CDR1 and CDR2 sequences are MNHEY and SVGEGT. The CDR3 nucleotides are TGTGCCAGCAGTTACCCCGGGCTTGGGTCATGGCATTTT. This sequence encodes CASSYPGLGSWHF.

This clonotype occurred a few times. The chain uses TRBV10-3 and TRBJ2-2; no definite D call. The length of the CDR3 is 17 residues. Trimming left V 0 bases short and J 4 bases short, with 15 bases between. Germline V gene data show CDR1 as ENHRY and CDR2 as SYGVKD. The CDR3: CAISESGERASTGELFF. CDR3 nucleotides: TGTGCCATCAGTGAGTCTGGGGAACGGGCGAGCACCGGGGAGCTGTTTTTT.

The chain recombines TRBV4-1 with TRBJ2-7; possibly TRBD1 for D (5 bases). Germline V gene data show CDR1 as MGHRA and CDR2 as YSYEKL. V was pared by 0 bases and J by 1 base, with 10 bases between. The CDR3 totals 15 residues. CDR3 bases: TGCGCCAGCAGCCAAGAGCAGGGTGGGTCCTACGAGCAGTACTTC. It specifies CASSQEQGGSYEQYF.

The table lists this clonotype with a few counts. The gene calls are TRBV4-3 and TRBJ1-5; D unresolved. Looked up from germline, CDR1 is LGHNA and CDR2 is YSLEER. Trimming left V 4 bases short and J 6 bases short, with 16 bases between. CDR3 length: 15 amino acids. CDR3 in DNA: TGCGCCAGCAGCCCCTGGCGGGATAGATTTCAGCCCCAGCATTTT. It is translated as CASSPWRDRFQPQHF.

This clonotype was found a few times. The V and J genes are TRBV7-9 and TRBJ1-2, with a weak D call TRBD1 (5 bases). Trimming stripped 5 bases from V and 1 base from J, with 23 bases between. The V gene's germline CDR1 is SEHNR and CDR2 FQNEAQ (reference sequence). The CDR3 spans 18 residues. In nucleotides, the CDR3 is TGTGCCAGCAGCCCTAAGATTGGTGCGGGGGGATTTAACTATGGCTACACCTTC. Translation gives CASSPKIGAGGFNYGYTF.